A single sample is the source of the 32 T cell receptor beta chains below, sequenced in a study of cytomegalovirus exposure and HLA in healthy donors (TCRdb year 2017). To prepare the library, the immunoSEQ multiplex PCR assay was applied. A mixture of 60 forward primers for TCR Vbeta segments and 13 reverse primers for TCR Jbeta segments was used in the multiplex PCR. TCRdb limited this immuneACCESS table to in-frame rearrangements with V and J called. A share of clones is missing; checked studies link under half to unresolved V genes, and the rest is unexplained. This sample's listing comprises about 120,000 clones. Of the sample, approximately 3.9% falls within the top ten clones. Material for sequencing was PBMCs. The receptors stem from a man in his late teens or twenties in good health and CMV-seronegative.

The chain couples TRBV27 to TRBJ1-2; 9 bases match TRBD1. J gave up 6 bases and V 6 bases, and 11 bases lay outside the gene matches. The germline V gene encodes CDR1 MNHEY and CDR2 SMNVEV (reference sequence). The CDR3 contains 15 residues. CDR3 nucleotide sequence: TGTGCCAGCAGCTTGAGTCCTGGGACAGGGCATGGCTACACCTTC. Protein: CASSLSPGTGHGYTF.

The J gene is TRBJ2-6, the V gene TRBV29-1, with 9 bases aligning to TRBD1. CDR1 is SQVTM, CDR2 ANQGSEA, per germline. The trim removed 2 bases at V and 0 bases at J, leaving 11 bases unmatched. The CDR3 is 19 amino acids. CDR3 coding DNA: TGCAGCGTTGAATTTCTTCGGGACAGGGTTCCCTCTGGGGCCAACGTCCTGACTTTC. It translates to CSVEFLRDRVPSGANVLTF.

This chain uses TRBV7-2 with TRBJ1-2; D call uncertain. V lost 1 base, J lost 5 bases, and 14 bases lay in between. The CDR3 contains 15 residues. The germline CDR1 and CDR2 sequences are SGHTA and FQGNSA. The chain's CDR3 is CASSLEAGSVYGYTF. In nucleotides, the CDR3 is TGTGCCAGCAGCTTAGAGGCGGGGTCCGTATATGGCTACACCTTC.

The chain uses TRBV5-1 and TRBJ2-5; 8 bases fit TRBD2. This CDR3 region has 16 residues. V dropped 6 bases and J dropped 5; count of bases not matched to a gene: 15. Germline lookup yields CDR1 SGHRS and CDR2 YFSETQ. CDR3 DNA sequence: TGCGCCAGCACCGAACCGGGGGGGGTAGTCGGGGAGACCCAGTACTTC. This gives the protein CASTEPGGVVGETQYF.

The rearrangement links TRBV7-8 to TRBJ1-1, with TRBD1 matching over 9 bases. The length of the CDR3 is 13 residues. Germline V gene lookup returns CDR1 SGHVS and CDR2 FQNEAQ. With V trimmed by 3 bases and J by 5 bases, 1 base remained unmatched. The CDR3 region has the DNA TGTGCCAGCAGCTTCGGGACAGGGACTGAAGCTTTCTTT. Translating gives CASSFGTGTEAFF. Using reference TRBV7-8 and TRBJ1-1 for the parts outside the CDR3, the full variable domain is GAGVSQSPRYKVAKRGQDVALRCDPISGHVSLFWYQQALGQGPEFLTYFQNEAQLDKSGLPSDRFFAERPEGSVSTLKIQRTQQEDSAVYLCASSFGTGTEAFFGQGTRLTVV.

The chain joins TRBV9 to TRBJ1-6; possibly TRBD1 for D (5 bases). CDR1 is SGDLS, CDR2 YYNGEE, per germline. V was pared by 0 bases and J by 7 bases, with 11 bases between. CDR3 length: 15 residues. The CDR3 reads CASSVGRVFNSPLHF. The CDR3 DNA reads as TGTGCCAGCAGCGTAGGCAGGGTCTTCAATTCACCCCTCCACTTT.

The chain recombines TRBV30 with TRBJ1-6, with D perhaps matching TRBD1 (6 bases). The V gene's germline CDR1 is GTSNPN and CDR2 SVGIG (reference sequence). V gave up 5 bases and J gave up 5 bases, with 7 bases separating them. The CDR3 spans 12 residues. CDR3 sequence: CAWAGDNSPLHF. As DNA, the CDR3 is TGTGCCTGGGCAGGGGATAATTCACCCCTCCACTTT.

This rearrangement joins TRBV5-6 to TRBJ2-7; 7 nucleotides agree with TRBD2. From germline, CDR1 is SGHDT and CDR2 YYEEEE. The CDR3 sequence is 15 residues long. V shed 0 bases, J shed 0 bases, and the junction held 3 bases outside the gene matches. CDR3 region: CASSLALAGSYEQYF. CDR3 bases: TGTGCCAGCAGCTTGGCATTAGCGGGCTCCTACGAGCAGTACTTC.

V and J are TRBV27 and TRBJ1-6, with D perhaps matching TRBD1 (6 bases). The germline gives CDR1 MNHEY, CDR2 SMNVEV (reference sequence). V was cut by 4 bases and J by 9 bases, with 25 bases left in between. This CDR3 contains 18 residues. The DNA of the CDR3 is TGTGCCAGCAGTTCTATAACCGGGACACCAAGGCGCGGTTCACCCCTCCACTTT. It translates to CASSSITGTPRRGSPLHF.

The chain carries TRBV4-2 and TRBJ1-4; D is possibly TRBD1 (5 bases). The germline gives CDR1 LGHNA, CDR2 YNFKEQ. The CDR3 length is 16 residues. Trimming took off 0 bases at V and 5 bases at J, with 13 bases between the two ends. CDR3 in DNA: TGTGCCAGCAGCCAAGATCGTAACAGGAAAAATGAAAAACTGTTTTTT. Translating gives CASSQDRNRKNEKLFF.

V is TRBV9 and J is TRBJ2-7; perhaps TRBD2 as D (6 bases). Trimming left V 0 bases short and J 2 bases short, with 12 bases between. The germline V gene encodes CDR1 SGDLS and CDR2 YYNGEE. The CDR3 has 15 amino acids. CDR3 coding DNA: TGTGCCAGCAGCGTAGAGGGAGGTGGACCCTACGAGCAGTACTTC. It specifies CASSVEGGGPYEQYF. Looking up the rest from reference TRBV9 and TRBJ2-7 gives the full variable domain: DSGVTQTPKHLITATGQRVTLRCSPRSGDLSVYWYQQSLDQGLQFLIQYYNGEERAKGNILERFSAQQFPDLHSELNLSSLELGDSALYFCASSVEGGGPYEQYFGPGTRLTVT.

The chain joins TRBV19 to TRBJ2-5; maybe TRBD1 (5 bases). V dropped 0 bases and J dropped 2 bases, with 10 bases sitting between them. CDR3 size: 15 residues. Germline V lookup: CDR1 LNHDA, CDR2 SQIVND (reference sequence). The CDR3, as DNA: TGTGCCAGTAGTATAGAGGCAGGGCGGCAAGAGACCCAGTACTTC. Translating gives CASSIEAGRQETQYF.

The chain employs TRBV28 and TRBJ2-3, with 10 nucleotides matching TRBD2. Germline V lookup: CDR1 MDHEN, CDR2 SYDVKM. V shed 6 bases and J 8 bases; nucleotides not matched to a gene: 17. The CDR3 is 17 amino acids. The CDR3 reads CASSHQISAGGPGTQYF. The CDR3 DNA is TGTGCCAGCAGCCACCAAATCTCAGCGGGAGGGCCTGGTACGCAGTATTTT.

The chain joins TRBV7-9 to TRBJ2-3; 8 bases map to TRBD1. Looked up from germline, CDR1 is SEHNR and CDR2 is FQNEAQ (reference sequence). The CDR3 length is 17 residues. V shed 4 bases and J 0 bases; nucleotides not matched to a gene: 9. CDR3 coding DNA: TGTGCCAGCAGCTCCGTGGGAGGACAGGGTAGCACAGATACGCAGTATTTT. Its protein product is CASSSVGGQGSTDTQYF. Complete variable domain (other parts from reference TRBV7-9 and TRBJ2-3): DTGVSQNPRHKITKRGQNVTFRCDPISEHNRLYWYRQTLGQGPEFLTYFQNEAQLEKSRLLSDRFSAERPKGSFSTLEIQRTEQGDSAMYLCASSSVGGQGSTDTQYFGPGTRLTVL.

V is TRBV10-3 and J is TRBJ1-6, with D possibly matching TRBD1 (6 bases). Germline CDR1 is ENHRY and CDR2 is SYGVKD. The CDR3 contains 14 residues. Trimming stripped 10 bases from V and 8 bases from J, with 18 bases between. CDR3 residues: CATSWGGLDSPLHF. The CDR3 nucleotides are TGTGCCACCAGCTGGGGGGGGCTCGATTCACCCCTCCACTTT.

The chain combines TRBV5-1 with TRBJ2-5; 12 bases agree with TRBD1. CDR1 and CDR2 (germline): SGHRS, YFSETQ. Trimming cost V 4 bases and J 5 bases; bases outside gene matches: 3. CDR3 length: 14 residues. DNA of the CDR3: TGCGCCAGCAGCACGGGACAGGGGGCGGAGACCCAGTACTTC. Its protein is CASSTGQGAETQYF.

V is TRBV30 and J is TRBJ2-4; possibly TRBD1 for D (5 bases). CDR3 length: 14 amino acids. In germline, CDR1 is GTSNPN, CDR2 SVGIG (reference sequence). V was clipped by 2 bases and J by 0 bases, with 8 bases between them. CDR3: CAWSLRGAKNIQYF. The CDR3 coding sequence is TGTGCCTGGAGTCTAAGGGGAGCCAAAAACATTCAGTACTTC.

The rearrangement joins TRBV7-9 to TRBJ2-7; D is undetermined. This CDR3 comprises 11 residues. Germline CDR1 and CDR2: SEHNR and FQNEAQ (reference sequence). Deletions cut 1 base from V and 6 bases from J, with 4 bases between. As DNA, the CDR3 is TGTGCCAGCAGCTTAGACACCGAGCAGTACTTC. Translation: CASSLDTEQYF.

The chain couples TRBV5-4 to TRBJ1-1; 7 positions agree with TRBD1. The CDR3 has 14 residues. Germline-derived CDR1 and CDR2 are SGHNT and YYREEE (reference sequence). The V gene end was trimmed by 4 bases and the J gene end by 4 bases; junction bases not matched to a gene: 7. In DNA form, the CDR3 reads TGTGCCAGCAGCCAAGACAGGGCTGGCACTGAAGCTTTCTTT. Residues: CASSQDRAGTEAFF.

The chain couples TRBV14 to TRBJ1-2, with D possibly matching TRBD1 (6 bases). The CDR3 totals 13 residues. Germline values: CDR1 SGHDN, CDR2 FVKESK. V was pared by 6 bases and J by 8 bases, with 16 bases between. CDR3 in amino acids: CASRAQGPGGYTF. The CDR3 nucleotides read TGTGCCAGCAGAGCACAGGGTCCGGGAGGCTACACCTTC.

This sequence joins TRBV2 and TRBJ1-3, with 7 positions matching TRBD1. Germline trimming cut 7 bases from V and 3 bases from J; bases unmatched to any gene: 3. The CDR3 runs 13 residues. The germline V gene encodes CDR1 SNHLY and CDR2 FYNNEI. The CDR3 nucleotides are TGTGCCAGCAAAACAGGGGTTGGAAACACCATATATTTT. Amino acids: CASKTGVGNTIYF.

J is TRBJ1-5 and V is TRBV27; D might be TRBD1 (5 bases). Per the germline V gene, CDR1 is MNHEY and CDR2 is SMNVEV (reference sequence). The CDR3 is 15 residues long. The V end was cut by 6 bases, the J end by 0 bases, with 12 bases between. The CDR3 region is CASRERQNSNQPQHF. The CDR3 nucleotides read TGTGCCAGCAGGGAGCGACAGAATAGCAATCAGCCCCAGCATTTT.

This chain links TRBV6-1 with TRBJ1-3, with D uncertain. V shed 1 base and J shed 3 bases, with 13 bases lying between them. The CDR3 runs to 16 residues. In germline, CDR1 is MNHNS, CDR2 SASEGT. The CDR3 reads CASSEVVTESGNTIYF. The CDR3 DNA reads TGTGCCAGCAGTGAAGTAGTTACAGAGAGTGGAAACACCATATATTTT.

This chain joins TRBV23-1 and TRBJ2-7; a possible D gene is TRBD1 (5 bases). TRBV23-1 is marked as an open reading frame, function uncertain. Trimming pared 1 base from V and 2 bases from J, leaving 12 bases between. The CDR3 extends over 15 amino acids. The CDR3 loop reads CASSQYNRFPYEQYF. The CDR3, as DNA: TGCGCCAGCAGTCAATACAACAGGTTCCCCTACGAGCAGTACTTC.

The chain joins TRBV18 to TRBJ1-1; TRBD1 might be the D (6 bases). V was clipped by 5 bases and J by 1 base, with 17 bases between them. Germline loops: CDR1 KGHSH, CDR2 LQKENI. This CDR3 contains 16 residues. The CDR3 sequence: CASSTTGRGWNTEAFF. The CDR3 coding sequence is TGTGCCAGCTCAACCACGGGCAGGGGATGGAACACTGAAGCTTTCTTT.

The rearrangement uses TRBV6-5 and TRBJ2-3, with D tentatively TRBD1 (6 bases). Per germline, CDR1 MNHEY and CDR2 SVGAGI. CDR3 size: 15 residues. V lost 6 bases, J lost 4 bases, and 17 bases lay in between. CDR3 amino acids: CASSQRQAWADTQYF. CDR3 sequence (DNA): TGTGCCAGCAGCCAGAGACAGGCCTGGGCAGATACGCAGTATTTT.

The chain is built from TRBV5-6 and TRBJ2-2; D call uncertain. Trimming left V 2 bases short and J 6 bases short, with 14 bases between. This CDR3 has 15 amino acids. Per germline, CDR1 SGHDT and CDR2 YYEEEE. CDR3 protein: CASSFPLGSPGELFF. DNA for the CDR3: TGTGCCAGCAGCTTCCCCCTAGGTAGCCCCGGGGAGCTGTTTTTT.

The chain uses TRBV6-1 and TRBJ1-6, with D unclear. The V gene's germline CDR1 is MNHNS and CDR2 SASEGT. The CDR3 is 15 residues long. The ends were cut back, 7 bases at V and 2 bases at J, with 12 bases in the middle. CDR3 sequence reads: CASTLSGTYNSPLHF. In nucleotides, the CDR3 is TGTGCCAGCACCCTGTCCGGGACCTATAATTCACCCCTCCACTTT.

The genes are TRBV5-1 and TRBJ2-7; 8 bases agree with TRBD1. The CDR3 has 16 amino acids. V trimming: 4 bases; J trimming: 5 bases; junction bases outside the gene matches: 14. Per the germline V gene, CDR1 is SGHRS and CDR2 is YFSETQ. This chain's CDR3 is CASSAGQGTGTDEQYF. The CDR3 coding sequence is TGCGCCAGCAGCGCTGGACAGGGCACGGGGACGGACGAGCAGTACTTC.

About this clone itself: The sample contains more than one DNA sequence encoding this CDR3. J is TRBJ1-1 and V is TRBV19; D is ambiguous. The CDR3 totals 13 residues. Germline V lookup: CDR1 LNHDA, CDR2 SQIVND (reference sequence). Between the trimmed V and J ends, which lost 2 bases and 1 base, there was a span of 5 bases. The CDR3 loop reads CASSIRGNTEAFF. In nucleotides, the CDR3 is TGTGCCAGTAGTATACGGGGGAACACTGAAGCTTTCTTT.

CDR3 in amino acids: CASSILAESSYEQYF. The CDR3, as DNA: TGTGCCAGCAGCATACTAGCCGAAAGCTCCTACGAGCAGTACTTC. The chain couples TRBV7-2 to TRBJ2-7; the D gene is possibly TRBD2 (6 bases). CDR3 length equals 15 residues. V dropped 5 bases and J dropped 0 bases, with 14 bases sitting between them. Germline V gives CDR1 SGHTA, CDR2 FQGNSA.

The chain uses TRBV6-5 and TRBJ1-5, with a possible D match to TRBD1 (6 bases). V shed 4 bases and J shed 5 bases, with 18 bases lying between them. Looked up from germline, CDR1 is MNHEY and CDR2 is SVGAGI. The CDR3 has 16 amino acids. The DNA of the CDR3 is TGTGCCAGCAGTTCCCTCTGGGGGGGCGCGCATCAGCCCCAGCATTTT. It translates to CASSSLWGGAHQPQHF.